These 5 T cell receptor beta chains came from one sample sequenced in a study of blood T cell repertoires in COVID-19. The assay was immunoSEQ multiplex PCR, and TCRdb's table has in-frame clones only and misses some. The table has 70,000 or so clones, under 85% seen once. Sequencing input: peripheral blood. Receptor source: a man aged 60 to 75 with acute or convalescent COVID-19.

This clone came up once. J is TRBJ2-2 and V is TRBV6-2 or TRBV6-3; 8 positions agree with TRBD2. Unmatched junction bases numbered 10, after V lost 0 bases and J lost 1 base. Germline V gene lookup returns CDR1 MNHEY and CDR2 SVGEGT. The length of the CDR3 is 19 residues. CDR3 sequence (DNA): TGTGCCAGCAGTTACTCGATGGAAGCGGGGGCGCTGAACACCGGGGAGCTGTTTTTT. Its translation is CASSYSMEAGALNTGELFF.

The chain is built from TRBV6-5 and TRBJ1-4, with D possibly matching TRBD1 (5 bases). V lost 4 bases and J lost 0, with 12 bases in between. From germline, CDR1 is MNHEY and CDR2 SVGAGI. The CDR3 contains 16 residues. CDR3 DNA sequence: TGTGCCAGCAGTTCCCGGAGGGGCGCAACTAATGAAAAACTGTTTTTT. This codes for CASSSRRGATNEKLFF.

This chain connects TRBV19 to TRBJ2-7; TRBD1 matches 7 bases. V lost 3 bases to trimming and J lost 2 bases; unmatched junction nucleotides: 7. The germline gives CDR1 LNHDA, CDR2 SQIVND (reference sequence). The CDR3 is 15 residues long. In nucleotides, the CDR3 is TGTGCCAGTAGTATTAGGACAGGAGGTGCCTACGAGCAGTACTTC. This gives the protein CASSIRTGGAYEQYF.

The rearrangement uses TRBV10-3 and TRBJ1-1, with TRBD1 identical over 7 bases. The CDR3 has 15 residues. The trim removed 3 bases at V and 5 bases at J, leaving 9 bases unmatched. Germline V gene sequence: CDR1 ENHRY, CDR2 SYGVKD. The CDR3 loop reads CAISEQETGRTEAFF. DNA for the CDR3: TGTGCCATCAGTGAACAGGAGACAGGGCGGACTGAAGCTTTCTTT.

This clone has a handful of counts. V and J are TRBV7-2 and TRBJ2-4; TRBD1 matches at 7 bases. Germline V gene sequence: CDR1 SGHTA, CDR2 FQGNSA. The CDR3 totals 17 residues. V was pared by 5 bases and J by 0 bases, with 10 bases of the junction left unmatched. The DNA of the CDR3 is TGTGCCAGCAGCCAGGGACAGCACACCTTAGCCAAAAACATTCAGTACTTC. Amino acids: CASSQGQHTLAKNIQYF.